One and the same sample provided the 26 T cell receptor beta chains below, sequenced in a study of T cell responses to AZD1222 COVID-19 vaccine. Assay: immunoSEQ multiplex PCR; the TCRdb copy retains only in-frame clones and omits some. The sample gives some 140,000 clones, roughly 90% of which show up once; 5.5% is in the top ten. This material consisted of peripheral blood, taken on day 0 of AZD1222 vaccination. Receptors were obtained from an adult in good health.

Only one count was recorded for this clone. The gene calls are TRBV19 and TRBJ1-1; D not resolved. Trimming stripped 5 bases from V and 0 bases from J, with 10 bases between. The germline CDR1 and CDR2 sequences are LNHDA and SQIVND (reference sequence). CDR3 size: 14 residues. The CDR3 loop reads CASSPRTLNTEAFF. The CDR3 DNA follows: TGTGCCAGTAGTCCTCGGACCTTGAACACTGAAGCTTTCTTT.

This chain connects TRBV7-9 to TRBJ2-2; 14 bases are a match to TRBD2. Looked up from germline, CDR1 is SEHNR and CDR2 is FQNEAQ (reference sequence). V lost 3 bases and J lost 8; bases outside the gene matches: 8. The CDR3 spans 17 residues. The CDR3 DNA reads TGTGCCAGCAGCTTCCACGGGACTAGCGGGAGAACTGGGGAGCTGTTTTTT. Amino acids: CASSFHGTSGRTGELFF.

The V and J genes are TRBV11-3 and TRBJ2-2; possible D gene TRBD2, 6 bases. The germline gives CDR1 SGHNT, CDR2 YENEEA. V was trimmed by 4 bases and J by 4 bases, leaving 16 bases between them. The CDR3 contains 16 residues. The CDR3 bases are TGTGCCAGCAGCTCCGCCCCGGGAGTACTCACCGGGGAGCTGTTTTTT. It specifies CASSSAPGVLTGELFF.

The chain couples TRBV12-5 to TRBJ2-1, with 10 positions matching TRBD1. The CDR3 runs 16 residues. V lost 1 base to trimming and J lost 9 bases; unmatched junction nucleotides: 9. CDR1 is LGHNT, CDR2 FRNRAP, per germline. In DNA form, the CDR3 reads TGTGCTAGTGGTTTGGCGCGGACAGGGGGTAGGGCTGAGCAGTTCTTC. Its translation: CASGLARTGGRAEQFF.

The chain uses TRBV6-5 and TRBJ1-3; 7 positions agree with TRBD1. Germline trimming cut 0 bases from V and 6 bases from J; bases unmatched to any gene: 5. Per germline, CDR1 MNHEY and CDR2 SVGAGI. The CDR3 has 15 amino acids. The CDR3 protein is CASSYSGTAENTIYF. The DNA of the CDR3 is TGTGCCAGCAGTTACTCCGGGACAGCTGAAAACACCATATATTTT.

The chain has TRBV2 and TRBJ2-7; tentative D call: TRBD2 (6 bases). This CDR3 is 16 amino acids long. Germline-derived CDR1 and CDR2 are SNHLY and FYNNEI. Deletions cut 0 bases from V and 0 bases from J, with 12 bases between. The CDR3 bases are TGTGCCAGCAGTGAAGCAGGGCTAGCGAGCTCCTACGAGCAGTACTTC. Translating gives CASSEAGLASSYEQYF.

The chain employs TRBV29-1 and TRBJ2-7, with D possibly called TRBD1 or TRBD2 (6 bases each). Deletions cut 7 bases from V and 0 bases from J, with 16 bases between. The CDR3 totals 14 residues. Germline CDR1 is SQVTM and CDR2 is ANQGSEA. The CDR3 is CSAGFGGYSYEQYF. The CDR3 bases are TGCAGCGCGGGGTTCGGGGGCTACTCCTACGAGCAGTACTTC.

With regard to this clone: Other DNA sequences of this sample code for an identical CDR3. The chain joins TRBV5-4 to TRBJ1-4, with 7 positions matching TRBD1. Germline V gene sequence: CDR1 SGHNT, CDR2 YYREEE (reference sequence). With V trimmed by 0 bases and J by 8 bases, 4 bases remained unmatched. CDR3 size: 14 residues. The CDR3 is CASSLGQGAEKLFF. The CDR3 region has the DNA TGTGCCAGCAGCTTGGGACAGGGAGCCGAAAAACTGTTTTTT.

The chain recombines TRBV9 with TRBJ2-5; no reliable D call. CDR3 length equals 15 residues. Trimming stripped 0 bases from V and 4 bases from J, with 13 bases between. Germline CDR1 and CDR2: SGDLS and YYNGEE. CDR3 bases: TGTGCCAGCAGCGTAGCTGCGGTAGCTCGAGAGACCCAGTACTTC. Protein: CASSVAAVARETQYF.

The chain links TRBV2 to TRBJ1-2; D gene unclear. Germline CDR1 reads SNHLY; CDR2 reads FYNNEI. Trimming stripped 8 bases from V and 3 bases from J, with 19 bases between. The CDR3 has 15 amino acids. The CDR3 reads CASATVKTRDYGYTF. Written as DNA, the CDR3 is TGTGCCAGCGCAACGGTCAAAACTAGGGACTATGGCTACACCTTC.

DNA of the CDR3: TGTGCCAGCAGCAAAGGCCAAACCGGGACAGGGGCGCGATACACTGAAGCTTTCTTT. It codes for CASSKGQTGTGARYTEAFF. This sequence joins TRBV21-1 and TRBJ1-1; the table's D call, TRBD1, has no DNA check behind it. TRBV21-1 is a known pseudogene. The CDR3 has 19 residues.

This chain joins TRBV20-1 and TRBJ1-2; 9 positions agree with TRBD1. The CDR3 covers 13 residues. Germline assignment: CDR1 DFQATT and CDR2 SNEGSKA (reference sequence). V was pared by 3 bases and J by 7 bases, with 6 bases of the junction left unmatched. CDR3 loop: CSASGDRESGYTF. The CDR3 DNA follows: TGCAGTGCTAGTGGGGACAGGGAGAGTGGCTACACCTTC.

The J gene is TRBJ1-5, the V gene TRBV7-2; 8 bases fit TRBD1. CDR1 and CDR2 from the germline V gene are SGHTA and FQGNSA. This CDR3 is built from 15 residues. The V gene end was trimmed by 5 bases and the J gene end by 7 bases; junction bases not matched to a gene: 10. The CDR3 is CASSPGDRGFQPQHF. For the CDR3, the DNA is TGTGCCAGCAGCCCAGGAGACAGGGGTTTCCAGCCCCAGCATTTT.

This sequence joins TRBV7-9 and TRBJ2-1; D may be TRBD1 or TRBD2 (5 bases each). The V end was cut by 4 bases, the J end by 6 bases, with 13 bases between. The CDR3 runs 14 residues. Germline CDR1 and CDR2: SEHNR and FQNEAQ (reference sequence). CDR3: CASSYRDLSNEQFF. The CDR3, as DNA: TGTGCCAGCAGCTACCGGGACCTATCCAATGAGCAGTTCTTC.

The chain joins TRBV5-1 to TRBJ2-5; no clear D gene. This CDR3 is 11 amino acids long. Germline assignment: CDR1 SGHRS and CDR2 YFSETQ. V dropped 4 bases and J dropped 1 base, with 2 bases sitting between them. Here the CDR3 DNA reads TGCGCCAGCAGCCGCCAAGAGACCCAGTACTTC. Amino acid sequence: CASSRQETQYF.

The chain uses TRBV5-1 and TRBJ1-3; TRBD1 is a possible D gene (5 bases). Germline lookup yields CDR1 SGHRS and CDR2 YFSETQ. CDR3 length: 15 amino acids. Trimming removed 0 bases at V and 3 bases at J, with 10 bases between. The CDR3 DNA reads as TGCGCCAGCAGCTTGGGGGCAGGGCTTGGAAACACCATATATTTT. This codes for CASSLGAGLGNTIYF.

This sequence joins TRBV4-1 and TRBJ2-2; D gene unclear. The ends were cut back, 4 bases at V and 2 bases at J, with 2 bases in the middle. Germline V gene lookup returns CDR1 MGHRA and CDR2 YSYEKL. The CDR3 sequence is 12 residues long. The CDR3 bases are TGCGCCAGCAGCCCCAACACCGGGGAGCTGTTTTTT. The encoded protein is CASSPNTGELFF.

V usage is TRBV5-1 and J usage is TRBJ2-3; the match to TRBD2 covers 8 bases. Germline CDR1 SGHRS, CDR2 YFSETQ. This CDR3 has 16 residues. The J segment lost 0 bases and the V segment lost 4 bases, leaving 7 bases of the junction unmatched. The CDR3 coding sequence is TGCGCCAGCAGCGAATCCGGGACTAGAAGCACAGATACGCAGTATTTT. Residues: CASSESGTRSTDTQYF.

The chain links TRBV28 to TRBJ2-3, with 12 bases fitting TRBD2. The germline V gene has CDR1 MDHEN and CDR2 SYDVKM. With V trimmed by 5 bases and J by 0 bases, 9 bases remained unmatched. This CDR3 is built from 18 residues. CDR3 sequence: CASSPGLAGLASTDTQYF. For the CDR3, the DNA is TGTGCCAGCAGTCCCGGACTAGCGGGGTTAGCTAGCACAGATACGCAGTATTTT. Looking up the rest from reference TRBV28 and TRBJ2-3 gives the full variable domain: DVKVTQSSRYLVKRTGEKVFLECVQDMDHENMFWYRQDPGLGLRLIYFSYDVKMKEKGDIPEGYSVSREKKERFSLILESASTNQTSMYLCASSPGLAGLASTDTQYFGPGTRLTVL.

The sample holds one count of this clone. This sequence joins TRBV30 and TRBJ2-6; D possibly corresponds to TRBD2 (5 bases). V dropped 1 base and J dropped 0 bases, with 13 bases sitting between them. CDR1 and CDR2 from the germline V gene are GTSNPN and SVGIG (reference sequence). The CDR3 runs 17 residues. CDR3 protein: CAWSDGLGVSGANVLTF. In DNA form, the CDR3 reads TGTGCCTGGAGTGACGGACTGGGAGTCTCTGGGGCCAACGTCCTGACTTTC.

This chain uses TRBV9 with TRBJ2-3; 8 bases align to TRBD1. CDR3 size: 19 residues. Germline-derived CDR1 and CDR2 are SGDLS and YYNGEE. Trimming removed 0 bases from V and 2 bases from J; junction bases left unmatched: 14. CDR3: CASSVAQSDRGKATDTQYF. The CDR3 bases are TGTGCCAGCAGCGTAGCCCAGAGCGACAGGGGTAAGGCCACAGATACGCAGTATTTT.

This clone was seen more than once but under ten times. This chain links TRBV30 with TRBJ2-2; 11 nucleotides align to TRBD2. After removal of 2 bases from V and 0 bases from J, the junction contained 8 bases not matched to a gene. The CDR3 has 18 amino acids. CDR1 is GTSNPN, CDR2 SVGIG, per germline (reference sequence). The chain's CDR3 is CAWSKVLAGGPNTGELFF. The CDR3 DNA follows: TGTGCCTGGAGTAAGGTTTTAGCGGGAGGGCCGAACACCGGGGAGCTGTTTTTT.

The rearrangement joins TRBV4-3 to TRBJ2-1; 7 bases fit TRBD2. The trim removed 2 bases at V and 6 bases at J, leaving 10 bases unmatched. Germline V CDR1 and CDR2: LGHNA, YSLEER. This CDR3 comprises 16 residues. The chain's CDR3 is CASSQSPGLTLNEQFF. The CDR3 nucleotides read TGCGCCAGCAGCCAAAGCCCGGGACTAACTCTCAATGAGCAGTTCTTC.

The chain uses TRBV18 and TRBJ2-3, with D maybe TRBD2 (5 bases). V was cut by 2 bases and J by 1 base, with 13 bases left in between. This CDR3 has 16 amino acids. Germline assignment: CDR1 KGHSH and CDR2 LQKENI. CDR3 coding DNA: TGTGCCAGCTCACCATTAGGCGGGCCACGCACAGATACGCAGTATTTT. Translation gives CASSPLGGPRTDTQYF.

This chain connects TRBV30 to TRBJ2-7, with D perhaps matching TRBD2 (6 bases). The CDR3 loop spans 13 amino acids. The germline gives CDR1 GTSNPN, CDR2 SVGIG (reference sequence). V lost 2 bases and J 4 bases, leaving 12 bases between the germline ends. CDR3 residues: CAWSKRAGYEQYF. The CDR3 region has the DNA TGTGCCTGGAGTAAGAGGGCGGGGTACGAGCAGTACTTC.

The chain is built from TRBV28 and TRBJ2-7; D not certain. CDR3 length: 14 residues. The V end lost 7 bases, the J end lost 3 bases, and 16 bases lay between the germline ends. Germline V gene lookup returns CDR1 MDHEN and CDR2 SYDVKM. CDR3 sequence: CASTLDRFLYEQYF. CDR3 nucleotide sequence: TGTGCCAGCACCCTGGACCGGTTTCTCTACGAGCAGTACTTC. Using reference TRBV28 and TRBJ2-7 for the parts outside the CDR3, the full variable domain is DVKVTQSSRYLVKRTGEKVFLECVQDMDHENMFWYRQDPGLGLRLIYFSYDVKMKEKGDIPEGYSVSREKKERFSLILESASTNQTSMYLCASTLDRFLYEQYFGPGTRLTVT.